This T cell receptor (beta chain) comes out of a study of T cells in women clearing cervical HPV infection. Overall study: Blood came at first lesion visit for cases, post-clearance for controls. For cases, blood was sampled a median about 140 days after lesion detection, interquartile range roughly 90 to 230 days.

Trimming pared 0 bases from V and 4 bases from J, leaving 8 bases between. The length of the CDR3 is 14 residues. CDR1 and CDR2 from the germline V gene are MNHEY and SVGEGT. MY09/MY11 PCR detected cervical HPV DNA; dot-blot assigned genotypes. Points on this clone: Its antigen remains unknown. The read terminates 3 residues before the CDR3 end, so the remaining end is supplied by the germline J gene.

The assay was immunoSEQ multiplex PCR, and TCRdb's table has in-frame clones only and misses some. The sample is made up of about 14,000 clones, and the top ten hold 7.5% to 8.5% of it. General study findings and limits: CIN3+ cases had significantly higher TCR repertoire richness than controls, but evenness did not differ.

Specimen: blood buffy coat. The gene calls are TRBV6-2 or TRBV6-3 and TRBJ2-3, with D perhaps matching TRBD2 (6 bases). The receptor was isolated from a woman between 18 and 75 years old with a cervical HPV16 infection that either progressed to CIN3+ or cleared (not recorded which). Incomplete CDR3 DNA: TGTGCCAGCAGTTACTCGCGGGGCCCAGATACG. This gives the protein CASSYSRGPDT. The entire CDR3 protein is CASSYSRGPDTQYF.